These 25 T cell receptor beta chains share one sample of origin, sequenced in a study of cytomegalovirus exposure and HLA in healthy donors. Profiled with immunoSEQ multiplex PCR; TCRdb holds only in-frame clones, not every one. Of 90,000 to 100,000 clones in the sample, around nine tenths are singletons; the top ten hold 3% to 4%. Sample: PBMCs. These receptors all stem from a young woman in good health and CMV-seronegative.

This chain uses TRBV5-1 with TRBJ1-4; D may be TRBD1 (5 bases). CDR3 size: 13 residues. CDR1 and CDR2 from the germline V gene are SGHRS and YFSETQ. The V end lost 4 bases, the J end lost 3 bases, and 7 bases lay between the germline ends. The chain's CDR3 is CASSAGPNEKLFF. CDR3 nucleotide sequence: TGCGCCAGCAGCGCAGGGCCTAATGAAAAACTGTTTTTT.

This clone was detected once. The V and J genes are TRBV29-1 and TRBJ2-5; D unresolved. The CDR3 has 11 residues. Trimming removed 7 bases at V and 5 bases at J, with 11 bases between. Germline lookup yields CDR1 SQVTM and CDR2 ANQGSEA. The CDR3 DNA reads as TGCAGCGCCCAGTTCTCGGAGACCCAGTACTTC. Protein sequence: CSAQFSETQYF.

This chain connects TRBV5-6 to TRBJ1-4; 7 nucleotides match TRBD1. The ends lost 4 bases at V and 5 bases at J; junction bases unmatched: 11. The CDR3 covers 16 residues. CDR1 and CDR2 (germline): SGHDT, YYEEEE. CDR3 coding DNA: TGTGCCAGCAGCCTAACTCCGGGACAGAGAAATGAAAAACTGTTTTTT. It codes for CASSLTPGQRNEKLFF.

V and J are TRBV9 and TRBJ1-3; D remains unclear. The CDR3 has 14 amino acids. The V gene's germline CDR1 is SGDLS and CDR2 YYNGEE. V dropped 0 bases and J dropped 4 bases, with 8 bases sitting between them. The CDR3 DNA follows: TGTGCCAGCAGCGTAGGGGCTTCAGGAAACACCATATATTTT. It is translated as CASSVGASGNTIYF.

This clone has only one observation. The chain uses TRBV7-3 and TRBJ2-7, with a weak D call TRBD1 (6 bases). The V end lost 0 bases, the J end lost 2 bases, and 8 bases lay between the germline ends. Germline CDR1 SGHTA, CDR2 FQGTGA. This CDR3 has 14 residues. CDR3 DNA: TGTGCCAGCAGCTTAACAGGGGGTACCTACGAGCAGTACTTC. It translates to CASSLTGGTYEQYF.

CDR3 DNA: TGTGCCAGCACTAGAGGGGGCCGGGAGACCCAGTACTTC. As protein: CASTRGGRETQYF. The chain carries TRBV6-1 and TRBJ2-5, with 7 bases fitting TRBD1. V shed 7 bases and J 5 bases; nucleotides not matched to a gene: 7. The CDR3 is 13 residues long. In germline, CDR1 is MNHNS, CDR2 SASEGT.

This clone showed up just a few times. V usage is TRBV5-8 and J usage is TRBJ1-1, with D uncertain. This CDR3 is 11 amino acids long. Germline CDR1 reads SGHTS; CDR2 reads YDEGEE. V shed 4 bases and J shed 3 bases, with 4 bases lying between them. Written as DNA, the CDR3 is TGTGCCAGCAGCCCGTACACTGAAGCTTTCTTT. Encoded protein: CASSPYTEAFF.

The rearrangement joins TRBV19 to TRBJ1-5; 8 bases map to TRBD1. Germline-derived CDR1 and CDR2 are LNHDA and SQIVND (reference sequence). The V gene end was trimmed by 1 base and the J gene end by 7 bases; junction bases not matched to a gene: 15. The CDR3 covers 18 residues. CDR3 region: CASSIAQGATGPRQPQHF. CDR3 nucleotide sequence: TGTGCCAGTAGTATAGCTCAGGGGGCGACAGGGCCCCGGCAGCCCCAGCATTTT.

CDR3 DNA sequence: TGTGCCAGCTCCAGGGGGTGGGAGCAGTTCTTC. The encoded protein is CASSRGWEQFF. The V call is TRBV25-1, the J call TRBJ2-1, with 7 nucleotides matching TRBD1. This CDR3 is built from 11 residues. Unmatched junction bases numbered 5, after V lost 8 bases and J lost 10 bases. CDR1 is MGHDK, CDR2 SYGVNS, per germline.

The chain joins TRBV15 to TRBJ1-1; no reliable D call. There are 13 residues in the CDR3. V was pared by 5 bases and J by 0 bases, with 7 bases between. CDR1 and CDR2 (germline): LNHNV, YYDKDF (reference sequence). CDR3 sequence: CATSELVNTEAFF. The CDR3 DNA follows: TGTGCCACCAGCGAGTTGGTGAACACTGAAGCTTTCTTT.

V usage is TRBV18 and J usage is TRBJ1-4, with D possibly matching TRBD1 (5 bases). V was trimmed by 2 bases and J by 7 bases, leaving 17 bases between them. The length of the CDR3 is 16 residues. Per germline, CDR1 KGHSH and CDR2 LQKENI. CDR3 in amino acids: CASSPREGVAGEKLFF. CDR3 coding DNA: TGTGCCAGCTCACCAAGGGAAGGGGTTGCAGGTGAAAAACTGTTTTTT.

This clone was counted a few times. The chain recombines TRBV28 with TRBJ2-5, with 10 nucleotides matching TRBD1. Germline V lookup: CDR1 MDHEN, CDR2 SYDVKM. This CDR3 has 13 residues. V trimming: 5 bases; J trimming: 7 bases; junction bases outside the gene matches: 4. The CDR3 reads CASSRQGAGTQYF. CDR3 DNA: TGTGCCAGCAGTAGACAGGGGGCAGGGACCCAGTACTTC.

The J gene is TRBJ2-7, the V gene TRBV19; D is perhaps TRBD1 (5 bases). Trimming removed 6 bases at V and 6 bases at J, with 18 bases between. Germline V lookup: CDR1 LNHDA, CDR2 SQIVND (reference sequence). The CDR3 spans 14 residues. The CDR3 loop reads CASRGHRTSTEQYF. The CDR3 DNA reads TGTGCCAGTAGGGGGCACAGAACCTCCACCGAGCAGTACTTC.

CDR3 sequence reads: CASSSTGGVQFF. The CDR3 DNA reads as TGTGCCAGCAGCTCCACCGGGGGGGTACAGTTCTTC. The chain combines TRBV7-8 with TRBJ2-1; 8 bases are a match to TRBD2. Looked up from germline, CDR1 is SGHVS and CDR2 is FQNEAQ. CDR3 length: 12 residues. V was clipped by 4 bases and J by 13 bases; unmatched bases: 6. The full variable domain, its missing parts supplied by reference TRBV7-8 and TRBJ2-1, is GAGVSQSPRYKVAKRGQDVALRCDPISGHVSLFWYQQALGQGPEFLTYFQNEAQLDKSGLPSDRFFAERPEGSVSTLKIQRTQQEDSAVYLCASSSTGGVQFFGPGTRLTVL.

This CDR3 reads CASSPDSYEQYF. The CDR3 DNA reads as TGTGCCAGCTCGCCGGACAGTTACGAGCAGTACTTC. The genes are TRBV18 and TRBJ2-7; a possible D gene is TRBD1 (6 bases). CDR1 KGHSH and CDR2 LQKENI come from the germline V gene. The CDR3 totals 12 residues. Trimming left V 6 bases short and J 4 bases short, with 10 bases between.

This clone is a singleton in its sample. V and J are TRBV5-1 and TRBJ2-3; TRBD2 agrees at 7 bases. CDR3 size: 15 residues. The germline V gene has CDR1 SGHRS and CDR2 YFSETQ. V lost 4 bases and J lost 0; bases outside the gene matches: 5. In nucleotides, the CDR3 is TGCGCCAGCAGCCGCGCGGGGGAGAGCACAGATACGCAGTATTTT. Its protein product is CASSRAGESTDTQYF.

This chain joins TRBV28 and TRBJ2-2; 8 nucleotides line up with TRBD1. Germline V CDR1 and CDR2: MDHEN, SYDVKM. Unmatched junction bases numbered 12, after V lost 5 bases and J lost 13 bases. The CDR3 has 14 amino acids. CDR3 amino acids: CASSVQGAQRGLFF. CDR3 in DNA: TGTGCCAGCAGTGTTCAGGGGGCGCAACGTGGGCTGTTTTTT. The full variable domain, with the rest looked up from reference TRBV28 and TRBJ2-2, is DVKVTQSSRYLVKRTGEKVFLECVQDMDHENMFWYRQDPGLGLRLIYFSYDVKMKEKGDIPEGYSVSREKKERFSLILESASTNQTSMYLCASSVQGAQRGLFFGEGSRLTVL.

The V call is TRBV7-9, the J call TRBJ1-5; TRBD1 matches 7 bases. With V trimmed by 1 base and J by 4 bases, 10 bases remained unmatched. This CDR3 spans 17 amino acids. CDR1 is SEHNR, CDR2 FQNEAQ, per germline (reference sequence). The CDR3 is CASSLGSSGTANQPQHF. In DNA form, the CDR3 reads TGTGCCAGCAGCTTAGGCTCCTCCGGGACAGCTAATCAGCCCCAGCATTTT.

The chain combines TRBV5-1 with TRBJ2-7; 8 bases are shared with TRBD2. The CDR3 contains 13 residues. Germline CDR1 SGHRS, CDR2 YFSETQ. V shed 4 bases and J 7 bases; nucleotides not matched to a gene: 7. The CDR3 region is CASSRPGGFEQYF. CDR3 bases: TGCGCCAGCAGCCGTCCGGGGGGGTTTGAGCAGTACTTC.

The V gene is TRBV11-1, the J gene TRBJ2-7; 8 nucleotides line up with TRBD1. J gave up 2 bases and V 5 bases, and 11 bases lay outside the gene matches. Germline V gives CDR1 SGHAT, CDR2 FQDESV (reference sequence). This CDR3 comprises 16 residues. Written as DNA, the CDR3 is TGTGCCAGCAGCCGAGACGCGACAGGGGCGGCCTACGAGCAGTACTTC. As protein: CASSRDATGAAYEQYF.

In DNA form, the CDR3 reads TGTGCCAGCAGTTTAATCTCCTTTTATGGCTACACCTTC. Its protein is CASSLISFYGYTF. The rearrangement links TRBV27 to TRBJ1-2; D not resolved. The CDR3 runs to 13 residues. Germline V gene sequence: CDR1 MNHEY, CDR2 SMNVEV (reference sequence). Trimming shortened V by 2 bases and J by 5 bases, and 9 bases separated the two germline ends.

The CDR3 is CASSSTGGEENYGYTF. CDR3 bases: TGTGCCAGTAGTTCGACAGGGGGCGAAGAAAACTATGGCTACACCTTC. The chain joins TRBV19 to TRBJ1-2; 10 positions agree with TRBD1. CDR3 size: 16 residues. The germline gives CDR1 LNHDA, CDR2 SQIVND (reference sequence). Trimming removed 5 bases from V and 2 bases from J; junction bases left unmatched: 8.

The rearrangement joins TRBV7-3 to TRBJ2-1; 8 bases line up with TRBD1. Germline V gives CDR1 SGHTA, CDR2 FQGTGA. The junction had 10 bases not matched to a gene; V was cut back by 6 bases and J by 6 bases. The CDR3 sequence is 15 residues long. DNA of the CDR3: TGTGCCAGCAGGGACCCGACAGGGGTTGGCAATGAGCAGTTCTTC. Translation: CASRDPTGVGNEQFF. The variable domain in full, with the rest retrieved from reference TRBV7-3 and TRBJ2-1, is GAGVSQTPSNKVTEKGKYVELRCDPISGHTALYWYRQSLGQGPEFLIYFQGTGAADDSGLPNDRFFAVRPEGSVSTLKIQRTERGDSAVYLCASRDPTGVGNEQFFGPGTRLTVL.

This chain links TRBV9 with TRBJ1-3, with 8 bases that match TRBD1. V lost 2 bases and J lost 2; bases outside the gene matches: 3. The CDR3 runs 15 residues. Germline V gene lookup returns CDR1 SGDLS and CDR2 YYNGEE. The CDR3 coding sequence is TGTGCCAGCAGCGTTGACAGGGGCCCTGGAAACACCATATATTTT. It is translated as CASSVDRGPGNTIYF.

The V gene is TRBV4-1, the J gene TRBJ2-4, with D perhaps matching TRBD1 (6 bases). V lost 5 bases, J lost 0 bases, and 14 bases lay in between. CDR1 MGHRA and CDR2 YSYEKL come from the germline V gene. This CDR3 spans 16 amino acids. CDR3 nucleotides: TGCGCCAGCAGCGCCAAGACAGGTCTAGCCAAAAACATTCAGTACTTC. Its translation is CASSAKTGLAKNIQYF.